This T cell receptor (beta chain) was identified during a study of blood T cells in healthy people across ages. Study-wide results and caveats: In older individuals, TCR beta diversity per million T cells was lower, falling roughly linearly with age.

Germline V gene data show CDR1 as SGHTA and CDR2 as FQGNSA. The CDR3 totals 18 residues, both ends included. With a J-beta primer mix and a sample-barcoded 5' primer, a second PCR ran roughly 7 to 11 cycles. Every sample gave at least 3 million paired-end reads containing CDR3. TCRdb reprocessed the 5' RACE reads with MiXCR, giving one entry per CDR3 protein. This table holds some 1.7 million distinct CDR3 sequences, approximately 30% found once. Each donor had approximately 10 milliliters of peripheral blood drawn. Isolated PBMCs totaled at least 6.5 million in each sample. In the case of this clonotype: Its antigen is unidentified. The limits of the CDR3 on the DNA are not certain, so only TCRdb's listed CDR3 is given.

J is TRBJ2-6 and V is TRBV7-2; the table's D call TRBD1 went unverified against the DNA. The receptor was derived from a woman in her twenties or thirties in good health. Sequenced sample: blood. CDR3 residues: CASSFGPGTSSGANVPTF.